The sequence of this TCR beta chain was determined in a study of blood T cell repertoires in COVID-19 (TCRdb year 2020). Study-wide context: Samples from collaborators originated in the United States, Italy and Spain and spanned both the acute and convalescent phases of COVID-19. The material from the prospective study consisted of cDNA or gDNA derived from T cells, B-cell-depleted T cells, or PBMCs. Deeply sampled blood TCRbeta repertoires from subjects exposed to, actively infected with, or recovered from COVID-19 were included in the dataset. The repertoires were released in a freely available public database meant as a resource for research on the immune response to SARS-CoV-2. Samples were obtained from the ongoing ImmuneRACE study (first 160 participants) and from 1,200 or so subjects provided by 6 global collaborators. Sample metadata almost always included a de-identified subject ID, COVID-19 status, age in years and sex. HLA class I and class II types, where available, came from metadata supplied by the sample provider rather than from assay-based typing.

TCRbeta CDR3 regions were amplified from genomic DNA by means of the immunoSEQ Assay, a bias-controlled multiplex PCR. The published analysis was carried out like this. The number of nucleated cells in each sample was estimated from the amplification of reference gene primers within the assay. To quantify the absolute abundance of each unique TCRbeta CDR3 rearrangement, sequence reads were collapsed and filtered. For each sample, productive Simpson clonality was calculated as the square root of Simpson's diversity index across productive rearrangements. This is the immuneACCESS table as TCRdb keeps it, with only in-frame sequences that have V and J called. A part of the clones is gone; compared with another copy, unresolved V genes explain less than half, and the rest is unexplained. Clone size and the V and J calls come from that table; the DNA yielded D and trimming. For this sample the table gives 170,000 or so clones, of which 65% to 90% were detected only once. The ten largest clones take up around 9% of the sample.

CDR3 length: 16 amino acids, cysteine to phenylalanine. Only CDR3 DNA is held: 48 bases, read in frame from base 1. CDR1 MRHNA and CDR2 SNTAGT were looked up in the germline V gene. Germline trimming amounts to 6 bases on V and 5 bases on J, with 11 as the count of junction bases outside the gene matches. Turning to this clone: Its antigen is currently not known. No base quality values were provided; no much bigger clone lies one nucleotide off.

Collaborating institutions collected whole blood in K2EDTA tubes following their own protocols. For TCRbeta analysis, collaborator samples were shipped as frozen whole blood, as isolated PBMCs, or as DNA extracted from either sample type. Study-wide conclusions, independent of this receptor: The quantity of clinical and demographic metadata differed by source and by participant and was supplied without curation.

The sequencing input was peripheral blood. The rearrangement combines TRBV6-4 with TRBJ1-5; TRBD1 aligns with 9 central bases. The TCR comes from a man in his fifties or sixties with active or convalescent COVID-19. CDR3 sequence: CASSPRKDRGYQPQHF. The DNA sequence reads TGTGCCAGCAGCCCGCGGAAGGACAGGGGCTATCAGCCCCAGCATTTT.